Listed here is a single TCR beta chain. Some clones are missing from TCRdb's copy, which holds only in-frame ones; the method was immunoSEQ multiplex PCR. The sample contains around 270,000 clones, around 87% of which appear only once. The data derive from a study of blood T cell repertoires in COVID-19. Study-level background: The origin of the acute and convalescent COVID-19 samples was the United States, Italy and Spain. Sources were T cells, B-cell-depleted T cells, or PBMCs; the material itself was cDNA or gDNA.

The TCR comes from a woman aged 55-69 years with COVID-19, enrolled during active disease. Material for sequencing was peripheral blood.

The CDR3 sequence is CASSEFSGRGQGASGYTF. The CDR3 nucleotides read TGTGCCAGCAGTGAATTTTCGGGCCGAGGACAGGGGGCTTCCGGCTACACCTTC. The V call is TRBV6-1, the J call TRBJ1-2; TRBD1 agrees at 11 bases. V shed 2 bases, J shed 8 bases, and the junction held 16 bases outside the gene matches. CDR1 MNHNS and CDR2 SASEGT come from the germline V gene. The CDR3 has 18 residues.